The 16 T cell receptor beta chains in this list originate from one sample, sequenced in a study of shared clonotypes between healthy human individuals. Generated by immunoSEQ multiplex PCR, the TCRdb table keeps only in-frame clones and is missing some. The data show some 660,000 clones, roughly 73% seen once. The sequencing input was memory CD4+ T cells sorted from blood. Sample subset: CD45RA-negative fraction. Source of these receptors: a woman in her twenties or thirties in good health.

This clone was seen ten or more times. The chain combines TRBV28 with TRBJ2-7, with D unresolved. The V gene's germline CDR1 is MDHEN and CDR2 SYDVKM. Trimming cost V 4 bases and J 4 bases, with 17 bases left between them. This CDR3 has 15 amino acids. CDR3 loop: CASSSDMAADYEQYF. The CDR3 region has the DNA TGTGCCAGCAGTTCTGATATGGCGGCGGATTACGAGCAGTACTTC.

This clone was detected once. J is TRBJ2-7 and V is TRBV5-6; no clear D. Per the germline V gene, CDR1 is SGHDT and CDR2 is YYEEEE. Trimming shortened V by 1 base and J by 2 bases, and 10 bases separated the two germline ends. The CDR3 extends over 14 amino acids. Written as DNA, the CDR3 is TGTGCCAGCAGCTTGTTATTCGAGGCCTACGAGCAGTACTTC. Translated, it gives CASSLLFEAYEQYF.

On this clone: Different DNA sequences within this sample yield the same CDR3. The chain joins TRBV7-9 to TRBJ1-1, with a tentative D call TRBD1 (6 bases). Trimming cost V 1 base and J 8 bases, with 11 bases left between them. The CDR3 has 13 residues. CDR1 and CDR2 (germline): SEHNR, FQNEAQ (reference sequence). CDR3: CASSLVSGTEAFF. The CDR3 DNA sequence: TGTGCCAGCAGCTTAGTGAGCGGGACAGAAGCTTTCTTT.

This chain links TRBV27 with TRBJ2-2; TRBD2 agrees at 7 bases. The length of the CDR3 is 16 residues. The junction had 6 bases not matched to a gene; V was cut back by 0 bases and J by 5 bases. The germline gives CDR1 MNHEY, CDR2 SMNVEV (reference sequence). The CDR3 region has the DNA TGTGCCAGCAGTTTATCCGCGGGAGTTGAGACCGGGGAGCTGTTTTTT. This translates into CASSLSAGVETGELFF.

The CDR3 DNA is TGCGCCAGCAGCTCTAACCCGGGACTTGAGAAGACCCAGTACTTC. Its translation is CASSSNPGLEKTQYF. The chain combines TRBV5-1 with TRBJ2-5; D is perhaps TRBD2 (6 bases). Germline V gene lookup returns CDR1 SGHRS and CDR2 YFSETQ. This CDR3 comprises 15 residues. V shed 3 bases and J shed 6 bases, with 18 bases lying between them.

V is TRBV2 and J is TRBJ2-2; D is unresolved. The CDR3 sequence is 16 residues long. V shed 2 bases and J shed 4 bases, with 14 bases lying between them. Germline CDR1 SNHLY, CDR2 FYNNEI. Written as DNA, the CDR3 is TGTGCCAGCAGTGAACGCACAGTGAGGACCACCGGGGAGCTGTTTTTT. Translating it yields CASSERTVRTTGELFF.

The chain has TRBV5-7 and TRBJ2-7; a possible D gene is TRBD1 (6 bases). TRBV5-7 is an ORF, with its function uncertain. The CDR3 length is 17 residues. The V gene lost 3 bases and the J gene lost 3 bases, with 22 bases spanning the gap. The CDR3 DNA reads as TGTGCCAGCAGCTATCGCCTGTTGGGGGACAAGGTCTACGAGCAGTACTTC. Its translation is CASSYRLLGDKVYEQYF.

This clone came up once. The chain carries TRBV5-4 and TRBJ1-2; TRBD1 aligns across 8 bases. This CDR3 is built from 17 residues. In germline, CDR1 is SGHNT, CDR2 YYREEE (reference sequence). With V trimmed by 4 bases and J by 7 bases, 18 bases remained unmatched. The chain's CDR3 is CASSPRTGPRGEAGYTF. The DNA for the CDR3 is TGTGCCAGCAGCCCGCGGACAGGGCCACGGGGTGAAGCTGGCTACACCTTC.

J is TRBJ2-5 and V is TRBV6-5; D possibly corresponds to TRBD1 (6 bases). V gave up 7 bases and J gave up 8 bases, with 20 bases separating them. Germline-derived CDR1 and CDR2 are MNHEY and SVGAGI. The CDR3 covers 14 residues. The CDR3 loop reads CASNPPGHLSTQYF. CDR3 nucleotide sequence: TGTGCCAGCAACCCCCCGGGACACCTATCTACCCAGTACTTC.

V is TRBV28 and J is TRBJ1-3; no clear D gene. This CDR3 comprises 14 residues. From germline, CDR1 is MDHEN and CDR2 SYDVKM. V lost 4 bases and J lost 1, with 8 bases in between. CDR3 protein: CASSSYGSGNTIYF. The CDR3 DNA is TGTGCCAGCAGTTCCTATGGGTCTGGAAACACCATATATTTT.

The table lists this clone with many counts. The sample contains more than one DNA sequence encoding this CDR3. J is TRBJ1-2 and V is TRBV30; D unresolved. V lost 0 bases, J lost 2 bases, and 7 bases lay in between. The CDR3 runs 13 residues. Looked up from germline, CDR1 is GTSNPN and CDR2 is SVGIG (reference sequence). The CDR3 nucleotides read TGTGCCTGGAGTGTAACCAGAAACTATGGCTACACCTTC. Amino acid sequence: CAWSVTRNYGYTF.

Details on this clone: Other DNA sequences of this sample code for an identical CDR3. The chain carries TRBV5-1 and TRBJ2-7; D remains unclear. This CDR3 comprises 13 residues. CDR1 SGHRS and CDR2 YFSETQ come from the germline V gene. V lost 1 base and J lost 2, with 7 bases in between. The CDR3 spells CASSLTGPYEQYF. Here the CDR3 DNA reads TGCGCCAGCAGCTTGACTGGTCCCTACGAGCAGTACTTC.

The rearrangement links TRBV6-5 to TRBJ1-5; no clear D gene. Deletions cut 4 bases from V and 7 bases from J, with 11 bases between. This CDR3 has 13 residues. Per the germline V gene, CDR1 is MNHEY and CDR2 is SVGAGI. Here the CDR3 reads CASSSMSGQPQHF. The CDR3 nucleotides are TGTGCCAGCAGTTCAATGTCTGGGCAGCCCCAGCATTTT.

The chain employs TRBV7-9 and TRBJ2-7; 14 nucleotides agree with TRBD2. Germline CDR1 SEHNR, CDR2 FQNEAQ (reference sequence). The CDR3 is made up of 15 amino acids. V lost 5 bases, J lost 3 bases, and 3 bases stayed unmatched. CDR3 sequence reads: CASSGTSGSFYEQYF. Here the CDR3 DNA reads TGTGCCAGCAGCGGGACTAGCGGGAGTTTCTACGAGCAGTACTTC. The complete variable domain, with remaining parts taken from reference TRBV7-9 and TRBJ2-7, reads DTGVSQNPRHKITKRGQNVTFRCDPISEHNRLYWYRQTLGQGPEFLTYFQNEAQLEKSRLLSDRFSAERPKGSFSTLEIQRTEQGDSAMYLCASSGTSGSFYEQYFGPGTRLTVT.

This clone is a singleton in its sample. This rearrangement joins TRBV10-1 to TRBJ2-2, with 14 bases lining up with TRBD2. The ends lost 2 bases at V and 1 base at J; junction bases unmatched: 3. The CDR3 has 18 amino acids. Germline CDR1 WNHNN, CDR2 SYGVQD (reference sequence). CDR3 coding DNA: TGCGCCAGCAGTGAGGCCGGACTAGCGGGAGGGAACACCGGGGAGCTGTTTTTT. Protein product: CASSEAGLAGGNTGELFF.

V is TRBV19 and J is TRBJ2-1, with D perhaps matching TRBD1 (6 bases). Germline loops: CDR1 LNHDA, CDR2 SQIVND (reference sequence). V dropped 5 bases and J dropped 0 bases, with 11 bases sitting between them. There are 15 residues in the CDR3. DNA of the CDR3: TGTGCCAGTAGTCCGTCGACAGGCTCCTACAATGAGCAGTTCTTC. Encoded protein: CASSPSTGSYNEQFF.